This passage covers 21 T cell receptor beta chains from one sample sequenced in a study of Ad26.COV2.S vaccination and SARS-CoV-2 variants. Treatment given: around 19 received Ad26.COV2.S at low or high dose, single or two shots; 5 received placebo; per-sample allocation not given. Collection of the samples took place on day 63 after the first injection of vaccine or placebo. Libraries were prepared by immunoSEQ multiplex PCR; TCRdb keeps only in-frame clonotypes and omits some of them. Of hundreds of thousands of clones listed, 89% are singletons. Sequences were derived from peripheral blood, sampled in a trial of Ad26.COV2.S vaccine versus placebo. These TCRs come from a person between 18 and 60 years old who received the Ad26.COV2.S COVID-19 vaccine or a placebo.

The chain uses TRBV10-3 and TRBJ2-1; 9 bases agree with TRBD2. Trimming cost V 2 bases and J 2 bases; bases outside gene matches: 1. The CDR3 sequence is 15 residues long. Germline values: CDR1 ENHRY, CDR2 SYGVKD. The CDR3 coding sequence is TGTGCCATCAGTGAGGGCGGGGGGGCCTACAATGAGCAGTTCTTC. It encodes CAISEGGGAYNEQFF.

J is TRBJ2-2 and V is TRBV3-1 (or the pseudogene TRBV3-2), with D uncertain. V lost 7 bases and J lost 4, with 13 bases in between. The CDR3 is made up of 14 amino acids. Germline V gene data show CDR1 as LGHDT and CDR2 as YNNKEL (reference sequence). The CDR3 DNA reads as TGTGCCAGCACCTCTAAAGTGAGCACCGGGGAGCTGTTTTTT. Translated: CASTSKVSTGELFF.

The rearrangement links TRBV7-9 to TRBJ2-1; D could derive from TRBD1 or TRBD2 (5 bases each). V gave up 7 bases and J gave up 5 bases, with 18 bases separating them. The CDR3 covers 15 residues. From germline, CDR1 is SEHNR and CDR2 FQNEAQ (reference sequence). The CDR3 region is CASNFLRDGDNEQFF. In nucleotides, the CDR3 is TGTGCCAGCAACTTCCTCCGGGACGGAGACAATGAGCAGTTCTTC.

The V gene is TRBV6-4, the J gene TRBJ2-1; TRBD2 aligns across 14 bases. V was clipped by 3 bases and J by 9 bases; unmatched bases: 4. The CDR3 covers 15 residues. Germline V gene sequence: CDR1 MRHNA, CDR2 SNTAGT. The CDR3 coding sequence is TGTGCCAGCAGTGAAGGGACTAGCGGGAGCACTGAGCAGTTCTTC. Protein sequence: CASSEGTSGSTEQFF.

The rearrangement uses TRBV27 and TRBJ2-5; the match to TRBD1 covers 9 bases. Germline CDR1 MNHEY, CDR2 SMNVEV (reference sequence). The V and J ends lost 6 bases and 3 bases, in that order; junction bases with no gene match: 8. CDR3 length: 15 residues. The CDR3 bases are TGTGCCAGCAGGACGTGGGGACAGGGTGAAGAGACCCAGTACTTC. Translation: CASRTWGQGEETQYF.

V usage is TRBV5-4 and J usage is TRBJ2-3; 10 positions match TRBD1. There are 15 residues in the CDR3. Trimming took 5 bases from V and 5 from J; bases not matched to a gene: 8. Germline V gene sequence: CDR1 SGHNT, CDR2 YYREEE (reference sequence). The CDR3 loop is CASRGPTGGEDTQYF. The DNA of the CDR3 is TGTGCCAGCAGGGGACCGACAGGGGGCGAAGATACGCAGTATTTT.

The V gene is TRBV19, the J gene TRBJ1-2; D perhaps matches TRBD1 (5 bases). Trimming left V 0 bases short and J 8 bases short, with 10 bases between. Germline V gene lookup returns CDR1 LNHDA and CDR2 SQIVND (reference sequence). The CDR3 runs to 13 residues. CDR3 in amino acids: CASSIDREYGYTF. CDR3 coding DNA: TGTGCCAGTAGTATAGACAGGGAATACGGCTACACCTTC.

CDR3 sequence (DNA): TGCGCCAGCAGCCTTGGACTAGCGGGGCTCGGGGAGCTGTTTTTT. It translates to CASSLGLAGLGELFF. The chain carries TRBV4-3 and TRBJ2-2, with 12 bases matching TRBD2. Germline trimming cut 4 bases from V and 7 bases from J; bases unmatched to any gene: 4. The germline V gene encodes CDR1 LGHNA and CDR2 YSLEER. The CDR3 is made up of 15 amino acids.

This clone was seen once. V usage is TRBV19 and J usage is TRBJ2-7; D remains ambiguous. Per germline, CDR1 LNHDA and CDR2 SQIVND (reference sequence). This CDR3 contains 14 residues. The ends were cut back, 5 bases at V and 6 bases at J, with 17 bases in the middle. The CDR3: CASSFRSPAGEQYF. CDR3 in DNA: TGTGCCAGTAGTTTCCGGTCCCCAGCAGGCGAGCAGTACTTC. The entire variable domain, with the rest obtained from reference TRBV19 and TRBJ2-7, is as follows: DGGITQSPKYLFRKEGQNVTLSCEQNLNHDAMYWYRQDPGQGLRLIYYSQIVNDFQKGDIAEGYSVSREKKESFPLTVTSAQKNPTAFYLCASSFRSPAGEQYFGPGTRLTVT.

V and J are TRBV5-1 and TRBJ1-3, with 7 bases aligning to TRBD1. The junction had 5 bases not matched to a gene; V was cut back by 4 bases and J by 4 bases. In germline, CDR1 is SGHRS, CDR2 YFSETQ. The CDR3 consists of 14 residues. The CDR3 sequence is CASSPRGSGNTIYF. DNA for the CDR3: TGCGCCAGCAGCCCCAGGGGGTCAGGAAACACCATATATTTT.

The chain is built from TRBV7-8 and TRBJ1-5, with D perhaps TRBD1 (6 bases). Trimming cost V 1 base and J 0 bases, with 16 bases left between them. The CDR3 contains 18 residues. The V gene's germline CDR1 is SGHVS and CDR2 FQNEAQ. In DNA form, the CDR3 reads TGTGCCAGCAGCTTAGAATCCGGGGGGCATTATAGCAATCAGCCCCAGCATTTT. Residues: CASSLESGGHYSNQPQHF.

This clone has only a few counts. J is TRBJ1-1 and V is TRBV4-1; D possibly corresponds to TRBD1 (6 bases). The CDR3 is 13 residues long. Germline V lookup: CDR1 MGHRA, CDR2 YSYEKL. V lost 4 bases and J lost 7, with 13 bases in between. CDR3 nucleotides: TGCGCCAGCAGCCCCCGGACAGAAAGTGAAGCTTTCTTT. It yields the protein CASSPRTESEAFF.

This clone appeared a single time. The chain joins TRBV4-3 to TRBJ1-2; D gene unclear. From germline, CDR1 is LGHNA and CDR2 YSLEER. The CDR3 contains 13 residues. The V end was cut by 0 bases, the J end by 8 bases, with 10 bases between. CDR3 sequence: CASSQDEGRGYTF. The CDR3 DNA sequence: TGCGCCAGCAGCCAAGATGAAGGGCGGGGCTACACCTTC.

This clone appeared once. CDR3 sequence (DNA): TGTGCCAGCAGTAAAAACCGGAACACTGAAGCTTTCTTT. Translation: CASSKNRNTEAFF. V and J are TRBV12-3 or TRBV12-4 and TRBJ1-1; D call uncertain. Trimming took off 5 bases at V and 1 base at J, with 8 bases between the two ends. The CDR3 length is 13 residues.

This chain joins TRBV10-3 and TRBJ2-5; the D is unclear. The ends were cut back, 4 bases at V and 4 bases at J, with 13 bases in the middle. This CDR3 is 14 amino acids long. The germline gives CDR1 ENHRY, CDR2 SYGVKD. The CDR3 sequence: CAISVQVGGETQYF. CDR3 sequence (DNA): TGTGCCATCAGTGTTCAAGTGGGTGGAGAGACCCAGTACTTC.

As concerns this clone: The sample contains more than one DNA sequence encoding this CDR3. The V and J genes are TRBV11-2 and TRBJ2-1; D ambiguous. The germline V gene encodes CDR1 SGHAT and CDR2 FQNNGV. V shed 1 base and J shed 3 bases, with 4 bases lying between them. The CDR3 is made up of 13 amino acids. In nucleotides, the CDR3 is TGTGCCAGCAGCTTAGCGGGCTACAATGAGCAGTTCTTC. This codes for CASSLAGYNEQFF. Complete variable domain (other parts from reference TRBV11-2 and TRBJ2-1): EAGVAQSPRYKIIEKRQSVAFWCNPISGHATLYWYQQILGQGPKLLIQFQNNGVVDDSQLPKDRFSAERLKGVDSTLKIQPAKLEDSAVYLCASSLAGYNEQFFGPGTRLTVL.

This clone was seen a few times. The CDR3 spells CASSQETLLGNTIYF. The CDR3 DNA reads TGCGCCAGCAGCCAAGAAACACTTCTGGGAAACACCATATATTTT. The rearrangement links TRBV4-1 to TRBJ1-3; no clear D. Trimming removed 0 bases from V and 4 bases from J, with 10 bases in between. CDR3 length: 15 amino acids. Germline V gives CDR1 MGHRA, CDR2 YSYEKL.

This rearrangement joins TRBV16 to TRBJ1-6, with D uncertain. Trimming cost V 4 bases and J 9 bases, with 13 bases left between them. The CDR3 is made up of 14 amino acids. Germline-derived CDR1 and CDR2 are KGHSY and FQNENV. CDR3 coding DNA: TGTGCCAGCAGCCTCACGGTACTGCCTTCACCCCTCCACTTT. This encodes CASSLTVLPSPLHF.

The chain joins TRBV6-4 to TRBJ1-3; 7 bases are a match to TRBD1. V gave up 2 bases and J gave up 4 bases; unmatched junction bases: 11. This CDR3 region has 17 residues. From germline, CDR1 is MRHNA and CDR2 SNTAGT. The CDR3 spells CASSDPGGGAPGNTIYF. DNA of the CDR3: TGTGCCAGCAGTGACCCAGGAGGGGGCGCTCCCGGAAACACCATATATTTT.

The V gene is TRBV28, the J gene TRBJ2-2; 8 bases agree with TRBD1. Germline V gene lookup returns CDR1 MDHEN and CDR2 SYDVKM. This CDR3 region has 19 residues. V lost 7 bases and J lost 3; bases outside the gene matches: 19. The CDR3 spells CASTPSGTGASMYTGELFF. The CDR3 nucleotides are TGTGCCAGCACCCCGTCGGGGACAGGAGCCTCGATGTACACCGGGGAGCTGTTTTTT.

This clone has only one observation. The rearrangement joins TRBV20-1 to TRBJ2-1; the D gene could be TRBD1 or TRBD2 (6 bases each). The ends were cut back, 3 bases at V and 10 bases at J, with 16 bases in the middle. This CDR3 is built from 13 residues. Looked up from germline, CDR1 is DFQATT and CDR2 is SNEGSKA (reference sequence). The CDR3 sequence: CSASSGADGEQFF. DNA of the CDR3: TGCAGTGCTAGTTCGGGGGCCGACGGGGAGCAGTTCTTC.